This T cell receptor beta chain was found in a study of cytomegalovirus exposure and HLA in healthy donors. Study in general: Earlier findings included roughly 120 million unique TCR beta sequences obtained from about 179 million T cells.

General study findings and limits: A few chains tied to CMV proved CMV antigen-specific in vitro.

PCR employed 60 Vbeta and 13 Jbeta primers. TCRdb keeps only in-frame clones here, not all; method: immunoSEQ multiplex PCR. In the table there are approximately 210,000 clones, roughly 82% of which are singletons. A word on this clone: Its matching antigen is unknown.

Germline-derived CDR1 and CDR2 are SGHVS and FNYEAQ. V gave up 5 bases and J gave up 7 bases; unmatched junction bases: 13. CDR3 size: 16 residues. The clonotype was recovered from a man aged 35-49 years in good health and CMV-seropositive. Sequenced material: PBMCs. The J gene is TRBJ2-7, the V gene TRBV7-6, with 11 bases matching TRBD2. The CDR3 reads CASSPNPTSGKGEQYF. Here the CDR3 DNA reads TGTGCCAGCAGCCCTAACCCGACTAGCGGGAAAGGTGAGCAGTACTTC.